This TCR beta chain was sequenced during a study of cytomegalovirus exposure and HLA in healthy donors. The PCR had 60 Vbeta and 13 Jbeta primers. Some clones are missing from TCRdb's copy, which holds only in-frame ones; the method was immunoSEQ multiplex PCR. Of around 200,000 clones listed, roughly 78% were seen once; the top ten hold about 0.64%. This CDR3 region has 12 residues. Germline V gives CDR1 MNHEY, CDR2 SMNVEV (reference sequence). V dropped 6 bases and J dropped 5 bases, with 10 bases sitting between them. Material: PBMCs. This clonotype originated in a boy between 10 and 17 years old in good health and CMV-seronegative. The chain uses TRBV27 and TRBJ1-1; no firm D call. The CDR3 sequence is CASSSAQTEAFF. The CDR3 DNA reads TGTGCCAGCAGCTCCGCACAAACTGAAGCTTTCTTT.